One sample yielded the 11 T cell receptor beta chains listed below, sequenced in a study of T cell clonality in common variable immunodeficiency. Sequencing was performed with immunoSEQ multiplex PCR; in TCRdb, only in-frame clones are kept and a portion is missing. The profile covers about 33,000 clones, none occurring a single time. The antigens these receptors bind are not known. Study results and limitations: Common variable immunodeficiency TCR beta sequences reportedly had fewer deletions and N-nucleotide insertions.

Sequenced sample: peripheral blood mononuclear cells. These receptors came from a human donor with common variable immunodeficiency.

This clone was found a few times. Read coverage stops 3 residues before the CDR3 terminus; the germline J gene supplies the remainder. The chain links TRBV19 to TRBJ2-3; TRBD2 agrees at 14 bases. Losses at the gene ends were 7 bases for V and 1 base for J; bases not matched to a gene: 4. This CDR3 contains 16 residues. Germline assignment: CDR1 LNHDA and CDR2 SQIVND (reference sequence). Incomplete CDR3 DNA: TGTGCCAGTACCCTGACTAGCGGGGGGGGCACAGATACG. Amino acid sequence: CASTLTSGGGTDT. The complete CDR3 sequence is CASTLTSGGGTDTQYF. The full variable domain, its missing parts supplied by reference TRBV19 and TRBJ2-3, is DGGITQSPKYLFRKEGQNVTLSCEQNLNHDAMYWYRQDPGQGLRLIYYSQIVNDFQKGDIAEGYSVSREKKESFPLTVTSAQKNPTAFYLCASTLTSGGGTDTQYFGPGTRLTVL.

This clone was counted at least ten times. CDR3 protein: CASKGTGIQETQYF. CDR3 DNA, as far as it was read: TGTGCCAGTAAAGGGACAGGGATTCAAGAGACC. This rearrangement joins TRBV19 to TRBJ2-5, with 9 nucleotides matching TRBD1. Read sequence stops 3 residues before the CDR3 end, and the germline J gene provides the missing end. V shed 7 bases, J shed 2 bases, and the junction held 5 bases outside the gene matches. Germline CDR1 reads LNHDA; CDR2 reads SQIVND (reference sequence). There are 14 residues in the CDR3.

This clone was counted only a few times. The read ends 3 residues before the CDR3 terminus; that terminus is restored from the germline J gene. The genes are TRBV30 and TRBJ1-1; TRBD1 matches at 7 bases. The CDR3 contains 15 residues. Germline CDR1 reads GTSNPN; CDR2 reads SVGIG (reference sequence). V shed 5 bases, J shed 0 bases, and the junction held 9 bases outside the gene matches. The CDR3 sequence: CAWAPQGRLNTEAFF. The CDR3 bases that were read are TGTGCCTGGGCACCACAGGGGCGATTGAACACTGAA.

This clone was counted a few times. Read data end 3 residues before the CDR3 end; the end is taken from the germline J gene. The chain employs TRBV6-2 or TRBV6-3 and TRBJ1-5; TRBD1 aligns across 9 bases. This CDR3 contains 14 residues. Germline CDR1 reads MNHEY; CDR2 reads SVGEGT. V lost 5 bases, J lost 8 bases, and 7 bases stayed unmatched. The sequenced part of the CDR3 DNA is TGTGCCAGCAGTAAACAGGGGGCTAGAGAGCCC. Amino acid sequence: CASSKQGAREP. The whole CDR3 sequence reads CASSKQGAREPQHF.

This clone was counted between two and nine times. Partial CDR3 DNA: TGTGCCAGCCGCCGGGACTCCACAGATACG. Translated, it gives CASRRDSTDT. The full CDR3 protein is CASRRDSTDTQYF. This chain uses TRBV2 with TRBJ2-3; D is possibly TRBD2 (6 bases). The read ends 3 residues shy of where the CDR3 ends; the end is completed using the germline J gene. Between the trimmed V and J ends, which lost 8 bases and 2 bases, there was a span of 11 bases. This CDR3 is 13 amino acids long. CDR1 and CDR2 (germline): SNHLY, FYNNEI.

There are a few counts of this clone. The CDR3 end falls 3 residues outside the read, so it is completed with the germline J gene. The V gene is TRBV19, the J gene TRBJ2-2, with 7 bases fitting TRBD2. The germline gives CDR1 LNHDA, CDR2 SQIVND (reference sequence). This CDR3 region has 14 residues. V lost 3 bases to trimming and J lost 4 bases; unmatched junction nucleotides: 2. CDR3 DNA (partial): TGTGCCAGTAGTATCGGGGAGGGCACCGGGGAG. Protein: CASSIGEGTGE. The whole CDR3 sequence reads CASSIGEGTGELFF.

This clone was counted a few times. The missing CDR3 end, 3 residues past where the read stops, is filled in from the germline J gene. V usage is TRBV2 and J usage is TRBJ1-6; no definite D call. Trimming cost V 5 bases and J 11 bases, with 13 bases left between them. Germline V gives CDR1 SNHLY, CDR2 FYNNEI. The CDR3 has 13 residues. CDR3 DNA (partial): TGTGCCAGCAGTCGGGAGCGGGGAACACCC. Residues: CASSRERGTP. The CDR3 as a whole reads CASSRERGTPLHF. Full variable domain (missing parts from reference TRBV2 and TRBJ1-6): EPEVTQTPSHQVTQMGQEVILRCVPISNHLYFYWYRQILGQKVEFLVSFYNNEISEKSEIFDDQFSVERPDGSNFTLKIRSTKLEDSAMYFCASSRERGTPLHFGNGTRLTVT.

This clone was observed a few times. The read falls 3 residues short of the CDR3 end, and the missing part is taken from the germline J gene. The chain has TRBV7-2 and TRBJ2-7; D possibly matches TRBD1 or TRBD2 (6 bases each). Trimming cost V 0 bases and J 6 bases, with 12 bases left between them. CDR3 size: 14 residues. Looked up from germline, CDR1 is SGHTA and CDR2 is FQGNSA. The part of the CDR3 DNA that was read is TGTGCCAGCAGCTTAGCGCAAGGGGGAGGCGAG. This translates into CASSLAQGGGE. The entire CDR3 protein is CASSLAQGGGEQYF. The entire variable domain, with the rest obtained from reference TRBV7-2 and TRBJ2-7, is as follows: GAGVSQSPSNKVTEKGKDVELRCDPISGHTALYWYRQSLGQGLEFLIYFQGNSAPDKSGLPSDRFSAERTGGSVSTLTIQRTQQEDSAVYLCASSLAQGGGEQYFGPGTRLTVT.

In this sample, this clone turned up many times. From the germline J gene comes the end of the CDR3, since the read stops 3 residues before it. The chain uses TRBV5-1 and TRBJ2-3; D is perhaps TRBD2 (5 bases). CDR3 length: 19 residues. The germline V gene has CDR1 SGHRS and CDR2 YFSETQ. Trimming shortened V by 1 base and J by 3 bases, and 24 bases separated the two germline ends. The CDR3 protein is CASSLTPPRDLAWTDTQYF. Incomplete CDR3 DNA: TGCGCCAGCAGCTTGACCCCCCCACGGGATCTAGCATGGACAGATACG.

Points on this clone: The sequence runs out 3 residues before the end of the CDR3; the remainder is reconstructed from the germline J gene. The J gene is TRBJ2-2, the V gene TRBV7-3; 12 bases fit TRBD2. The CDR3 totals 16 residues. V lost 5 bases, J lost 6 bases, and 7 bases stayed unmatched. CDR1 and CDR2 (germline): SGHTA, FQGTGA. Incomplete CDR3 DNA: TGTGCCAGCAGCGTTTCTAGCGGGGGGGCACCCGGGGAG. This encodes CASSVSSGGAPGE. The whole CDR3 region reads CASSVSSGGAPGELFF.

About this clone itself: With the read ending 3 residues before the CDR3 end, the germline J gene is used to fill in that end. The J gene is TRBJ2-3, the V gene TRBV5-1; possibly TRBD2 for D (7 bases). CDR3 length: 15 amino acids. The germline gives CDR1 SGHRS, CDR2 YFSETQ. Trimming removed 4 bases from V and 4 bases from J, with 16 bases in between. CDR3 bases read: TGCGCCAGCAGCCCGGCCGGGGGGCCTGCAGATACG. Translating it yields CASSPAGGPADT. The CDR3 in its entirety is CASSPAGGPADTQYF.